What follows is one T cell receptor beta chain and its context. In the authors' methods: Researchers report that nucleated cell counts were estimated from reference gene primer amplification. TCRdb's copy holds only in-frame clones and misses some; the assay was immunoSEQ multiplex PCR. V and J calls and clone size follow that table, whereas D and trimming were derived from the DNA. The sample contains 23,000 or so clones, roughly nine tenths of which appear only once. Trimming removed 6 bases from V and 1 base from J; junction bases left unmatched: 5. The CDR3 is 14 residues long. Germline CDR1 and CDR2: MNHEY and SVGAGI. These data belong to a study of blood T cell repertoires in COVID-19. About the study: Samples of COVID-19 (acute and convalescent) were obtained from the United States, Italy and Spain. PBMCs, B-cell-depleted T cells, or T cells were the source of the cDNA or gDNA that made up the material.

The rearrangement uses TRBV6-5 and TRBJ1-2, with 7 bases fitting TRBD1. Sequenced input: peripheral blood. This TCR derives from a man between 65 and 85 years old with acute or convalescent COVID-19. The CDR3 nucleotides read TGTGCCAGCAGGGGGGACAGAATTAACTATGGCTACACCTTC. Its translation: CASRGDRINYGYTF.